This TCR beta chain was observed in a study of cytomegalovirus exposure and HLA in healthy donors. Background on the study: Out of 180 million or so T cells, an earlier analysis found around 110 million unique TCR beta sequences in total. Points from the study as a whole: According to a later analysis, donors in an Asian-associated ancestry cluster reportedly had fewer N-insertions than the roughly 670-donor mean.

The CDR3 runs 15 residues. Trimming shortened V by 6 bases and J by 8 bases, and 20 bases separated the two germline ends. The germline V gene has CDR1 SGHVS and CDR2 FNYEAQ. 60 Vbeta and 13 Jbeta primers were used in PCR. Sequencing was performed with immunoSEQ multiplex PCR; in TCRdb, only in-frame clones are kept and a portion is missing. The sample lists 200,000 to 250,000 clones, more than 60% seen once, with around 15% in the top ten. Donors showed nominal health when sampled, although they likely had unrecorded immune exposures. Note on this clone: Its antigen is unidentified.

Sample: PBMCs. V is TRBV7-6 and J is TRBJ2-1; D perhaps matches TRBD1 (6 bases). This clonotype was obtained from a man aged 35-49 years in good health and CMV-seronegative. The CDR3 is CASSFGTARGDEQFF. CDR3 DNA: TGTGCCAGCAGTTTTGGGACGGCCAGGGGCGATGAGCAGTTCTTC.